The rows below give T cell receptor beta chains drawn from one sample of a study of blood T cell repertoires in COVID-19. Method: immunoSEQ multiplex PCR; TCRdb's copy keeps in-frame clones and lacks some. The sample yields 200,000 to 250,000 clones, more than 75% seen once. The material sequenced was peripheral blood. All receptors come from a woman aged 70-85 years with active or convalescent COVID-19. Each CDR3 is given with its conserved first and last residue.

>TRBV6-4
CASSDVAGGDTQYF
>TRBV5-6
CASSAATGGRYGYTF
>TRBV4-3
CASSLGQGANNEQFF
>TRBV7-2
CASSLAKAGVRTDTQYF
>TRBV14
CASSSQYTTDTQYF
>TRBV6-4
CARPSYTGGYEKLFF
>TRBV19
CASSPRAGGEQYF
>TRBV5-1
CASSPLQGAYEQYF
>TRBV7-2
CASSLGTGNTIYF
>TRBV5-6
CASSFGDRGDQPQHF
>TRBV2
CASRAQGGTGELFF
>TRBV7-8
CASSYGQPRSNTEAFF
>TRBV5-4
CASSSGSGDYNEQFF
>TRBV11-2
CASSLGQINTEAFF
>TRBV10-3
CAISSSRRATEQYF
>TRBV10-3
CAIRARARSETQYF
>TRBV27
CASSLGISGHPYEQYF
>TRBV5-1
CASSLITGETQYF
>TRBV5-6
CASSLQAVLTYNEQFF
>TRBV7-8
CASSLGIRGVDYGYTF
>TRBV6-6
CASSYSTRDYGYTF
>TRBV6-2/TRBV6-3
CASSTILAGGPSKAYEQYF
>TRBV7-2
CASSLDRVGPLHF
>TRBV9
CASSFGLGTGELFF
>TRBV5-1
CASRAVMNTEAFF
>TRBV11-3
CASSLASGTEAFF
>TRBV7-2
CASSLGSRAEAFF
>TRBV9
CASGQGYGYTF
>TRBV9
CASSVDETGGYTF
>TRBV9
CASSVTGLAEDTPSEQYF
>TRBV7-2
CASSPLEGGGTIYF
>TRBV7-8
CASSIGTGGRAFF
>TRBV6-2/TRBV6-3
CASSYSKKGLADNEQFF
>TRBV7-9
CASSLAYLAFF
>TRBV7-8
CASSLREGGSYGYTF
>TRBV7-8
CASSGQQGSYGYTF
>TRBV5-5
CASSLLAGAYEQYF
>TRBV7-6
CASSLALRSGQVSEGYTF
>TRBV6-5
CASISTWGGSPLHF
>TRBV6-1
CASSEARLTSGGQDF
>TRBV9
CASSVAQSGNTIYF
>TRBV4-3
CASSQGGSTGVNEKLFF
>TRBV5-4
CASSLGAGSYEQYF
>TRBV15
CATSSRDRGSPEAFF
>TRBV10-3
CAISRGTENNEKLFF
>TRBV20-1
CSNRRNTEAFF
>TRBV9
CASSPASTGFNYGYTF
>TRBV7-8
CASSPSPAVTLNQPQHF